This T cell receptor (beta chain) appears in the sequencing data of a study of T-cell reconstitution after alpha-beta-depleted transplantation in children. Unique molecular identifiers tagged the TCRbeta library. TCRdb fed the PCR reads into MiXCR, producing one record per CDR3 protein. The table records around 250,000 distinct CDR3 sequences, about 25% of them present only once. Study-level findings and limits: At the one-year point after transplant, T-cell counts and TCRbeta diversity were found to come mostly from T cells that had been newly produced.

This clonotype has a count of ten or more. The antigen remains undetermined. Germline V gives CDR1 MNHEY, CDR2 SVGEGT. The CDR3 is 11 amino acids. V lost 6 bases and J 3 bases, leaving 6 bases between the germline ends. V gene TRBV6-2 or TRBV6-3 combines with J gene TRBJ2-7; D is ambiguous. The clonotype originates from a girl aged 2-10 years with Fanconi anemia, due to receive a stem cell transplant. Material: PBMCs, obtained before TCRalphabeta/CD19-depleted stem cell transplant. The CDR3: CASSNYYEQYF. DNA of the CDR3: TGTGCCAGCAGCAACTACTACGAGCAGTACTTC.